This TCR beta chain comes out of a study of shared T cell receptors in the human thymus. Produced via immunoSEQ multiplex PCR; TCRdb's table is partial and in-frame only. The sample shows approximately 580,000 clones, about 84% of them seen only once. Germline V lookup: CDR1 SGDLS, CDR2 YYNGEE. This CDR3 is 13 amino acids long. V lost 0 bases and J 5 bases, leaving 6 bases between the germline ends. The same specimen was also included in a second study, on human thymus T cells.

This TCR came from a boy under three years old with a congenital heart defect. The source material was thymocytes. The V call is TRBV9, the J call TRBJ2-1; D gene ambiguous. The CDR3 DNA reads as TGTGCCAGCAGCGTAGCTTCCCACAATGAGCAGTTCTTC. This sequence encodes CASSVASHNEQFF.